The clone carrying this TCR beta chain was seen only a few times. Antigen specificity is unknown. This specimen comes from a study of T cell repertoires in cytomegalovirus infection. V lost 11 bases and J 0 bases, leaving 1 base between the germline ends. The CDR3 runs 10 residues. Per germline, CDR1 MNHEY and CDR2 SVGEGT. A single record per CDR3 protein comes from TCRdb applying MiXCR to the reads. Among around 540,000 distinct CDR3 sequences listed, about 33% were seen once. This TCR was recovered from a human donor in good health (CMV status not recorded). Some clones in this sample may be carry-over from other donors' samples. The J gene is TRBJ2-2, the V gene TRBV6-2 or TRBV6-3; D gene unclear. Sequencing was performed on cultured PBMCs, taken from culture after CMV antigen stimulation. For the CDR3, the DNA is TGTGCCTCGAACACCGGGGAGCTGTTTTTT. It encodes CASNTGELFF.